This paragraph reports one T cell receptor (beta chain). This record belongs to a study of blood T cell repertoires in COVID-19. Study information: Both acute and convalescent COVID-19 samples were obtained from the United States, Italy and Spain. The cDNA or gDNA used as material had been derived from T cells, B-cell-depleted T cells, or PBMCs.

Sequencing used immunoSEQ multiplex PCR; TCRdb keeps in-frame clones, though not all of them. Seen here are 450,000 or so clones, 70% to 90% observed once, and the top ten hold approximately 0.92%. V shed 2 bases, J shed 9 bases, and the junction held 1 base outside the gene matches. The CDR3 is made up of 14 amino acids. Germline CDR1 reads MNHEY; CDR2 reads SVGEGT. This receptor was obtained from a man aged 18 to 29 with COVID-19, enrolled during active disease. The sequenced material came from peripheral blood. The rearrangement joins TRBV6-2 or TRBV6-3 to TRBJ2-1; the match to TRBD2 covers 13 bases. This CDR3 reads CASSYRLAGGEQFF. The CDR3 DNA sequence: TGTGCCAGCAGTTACCGACTAGCGGGAGGTGAGCAGTTCTTC.